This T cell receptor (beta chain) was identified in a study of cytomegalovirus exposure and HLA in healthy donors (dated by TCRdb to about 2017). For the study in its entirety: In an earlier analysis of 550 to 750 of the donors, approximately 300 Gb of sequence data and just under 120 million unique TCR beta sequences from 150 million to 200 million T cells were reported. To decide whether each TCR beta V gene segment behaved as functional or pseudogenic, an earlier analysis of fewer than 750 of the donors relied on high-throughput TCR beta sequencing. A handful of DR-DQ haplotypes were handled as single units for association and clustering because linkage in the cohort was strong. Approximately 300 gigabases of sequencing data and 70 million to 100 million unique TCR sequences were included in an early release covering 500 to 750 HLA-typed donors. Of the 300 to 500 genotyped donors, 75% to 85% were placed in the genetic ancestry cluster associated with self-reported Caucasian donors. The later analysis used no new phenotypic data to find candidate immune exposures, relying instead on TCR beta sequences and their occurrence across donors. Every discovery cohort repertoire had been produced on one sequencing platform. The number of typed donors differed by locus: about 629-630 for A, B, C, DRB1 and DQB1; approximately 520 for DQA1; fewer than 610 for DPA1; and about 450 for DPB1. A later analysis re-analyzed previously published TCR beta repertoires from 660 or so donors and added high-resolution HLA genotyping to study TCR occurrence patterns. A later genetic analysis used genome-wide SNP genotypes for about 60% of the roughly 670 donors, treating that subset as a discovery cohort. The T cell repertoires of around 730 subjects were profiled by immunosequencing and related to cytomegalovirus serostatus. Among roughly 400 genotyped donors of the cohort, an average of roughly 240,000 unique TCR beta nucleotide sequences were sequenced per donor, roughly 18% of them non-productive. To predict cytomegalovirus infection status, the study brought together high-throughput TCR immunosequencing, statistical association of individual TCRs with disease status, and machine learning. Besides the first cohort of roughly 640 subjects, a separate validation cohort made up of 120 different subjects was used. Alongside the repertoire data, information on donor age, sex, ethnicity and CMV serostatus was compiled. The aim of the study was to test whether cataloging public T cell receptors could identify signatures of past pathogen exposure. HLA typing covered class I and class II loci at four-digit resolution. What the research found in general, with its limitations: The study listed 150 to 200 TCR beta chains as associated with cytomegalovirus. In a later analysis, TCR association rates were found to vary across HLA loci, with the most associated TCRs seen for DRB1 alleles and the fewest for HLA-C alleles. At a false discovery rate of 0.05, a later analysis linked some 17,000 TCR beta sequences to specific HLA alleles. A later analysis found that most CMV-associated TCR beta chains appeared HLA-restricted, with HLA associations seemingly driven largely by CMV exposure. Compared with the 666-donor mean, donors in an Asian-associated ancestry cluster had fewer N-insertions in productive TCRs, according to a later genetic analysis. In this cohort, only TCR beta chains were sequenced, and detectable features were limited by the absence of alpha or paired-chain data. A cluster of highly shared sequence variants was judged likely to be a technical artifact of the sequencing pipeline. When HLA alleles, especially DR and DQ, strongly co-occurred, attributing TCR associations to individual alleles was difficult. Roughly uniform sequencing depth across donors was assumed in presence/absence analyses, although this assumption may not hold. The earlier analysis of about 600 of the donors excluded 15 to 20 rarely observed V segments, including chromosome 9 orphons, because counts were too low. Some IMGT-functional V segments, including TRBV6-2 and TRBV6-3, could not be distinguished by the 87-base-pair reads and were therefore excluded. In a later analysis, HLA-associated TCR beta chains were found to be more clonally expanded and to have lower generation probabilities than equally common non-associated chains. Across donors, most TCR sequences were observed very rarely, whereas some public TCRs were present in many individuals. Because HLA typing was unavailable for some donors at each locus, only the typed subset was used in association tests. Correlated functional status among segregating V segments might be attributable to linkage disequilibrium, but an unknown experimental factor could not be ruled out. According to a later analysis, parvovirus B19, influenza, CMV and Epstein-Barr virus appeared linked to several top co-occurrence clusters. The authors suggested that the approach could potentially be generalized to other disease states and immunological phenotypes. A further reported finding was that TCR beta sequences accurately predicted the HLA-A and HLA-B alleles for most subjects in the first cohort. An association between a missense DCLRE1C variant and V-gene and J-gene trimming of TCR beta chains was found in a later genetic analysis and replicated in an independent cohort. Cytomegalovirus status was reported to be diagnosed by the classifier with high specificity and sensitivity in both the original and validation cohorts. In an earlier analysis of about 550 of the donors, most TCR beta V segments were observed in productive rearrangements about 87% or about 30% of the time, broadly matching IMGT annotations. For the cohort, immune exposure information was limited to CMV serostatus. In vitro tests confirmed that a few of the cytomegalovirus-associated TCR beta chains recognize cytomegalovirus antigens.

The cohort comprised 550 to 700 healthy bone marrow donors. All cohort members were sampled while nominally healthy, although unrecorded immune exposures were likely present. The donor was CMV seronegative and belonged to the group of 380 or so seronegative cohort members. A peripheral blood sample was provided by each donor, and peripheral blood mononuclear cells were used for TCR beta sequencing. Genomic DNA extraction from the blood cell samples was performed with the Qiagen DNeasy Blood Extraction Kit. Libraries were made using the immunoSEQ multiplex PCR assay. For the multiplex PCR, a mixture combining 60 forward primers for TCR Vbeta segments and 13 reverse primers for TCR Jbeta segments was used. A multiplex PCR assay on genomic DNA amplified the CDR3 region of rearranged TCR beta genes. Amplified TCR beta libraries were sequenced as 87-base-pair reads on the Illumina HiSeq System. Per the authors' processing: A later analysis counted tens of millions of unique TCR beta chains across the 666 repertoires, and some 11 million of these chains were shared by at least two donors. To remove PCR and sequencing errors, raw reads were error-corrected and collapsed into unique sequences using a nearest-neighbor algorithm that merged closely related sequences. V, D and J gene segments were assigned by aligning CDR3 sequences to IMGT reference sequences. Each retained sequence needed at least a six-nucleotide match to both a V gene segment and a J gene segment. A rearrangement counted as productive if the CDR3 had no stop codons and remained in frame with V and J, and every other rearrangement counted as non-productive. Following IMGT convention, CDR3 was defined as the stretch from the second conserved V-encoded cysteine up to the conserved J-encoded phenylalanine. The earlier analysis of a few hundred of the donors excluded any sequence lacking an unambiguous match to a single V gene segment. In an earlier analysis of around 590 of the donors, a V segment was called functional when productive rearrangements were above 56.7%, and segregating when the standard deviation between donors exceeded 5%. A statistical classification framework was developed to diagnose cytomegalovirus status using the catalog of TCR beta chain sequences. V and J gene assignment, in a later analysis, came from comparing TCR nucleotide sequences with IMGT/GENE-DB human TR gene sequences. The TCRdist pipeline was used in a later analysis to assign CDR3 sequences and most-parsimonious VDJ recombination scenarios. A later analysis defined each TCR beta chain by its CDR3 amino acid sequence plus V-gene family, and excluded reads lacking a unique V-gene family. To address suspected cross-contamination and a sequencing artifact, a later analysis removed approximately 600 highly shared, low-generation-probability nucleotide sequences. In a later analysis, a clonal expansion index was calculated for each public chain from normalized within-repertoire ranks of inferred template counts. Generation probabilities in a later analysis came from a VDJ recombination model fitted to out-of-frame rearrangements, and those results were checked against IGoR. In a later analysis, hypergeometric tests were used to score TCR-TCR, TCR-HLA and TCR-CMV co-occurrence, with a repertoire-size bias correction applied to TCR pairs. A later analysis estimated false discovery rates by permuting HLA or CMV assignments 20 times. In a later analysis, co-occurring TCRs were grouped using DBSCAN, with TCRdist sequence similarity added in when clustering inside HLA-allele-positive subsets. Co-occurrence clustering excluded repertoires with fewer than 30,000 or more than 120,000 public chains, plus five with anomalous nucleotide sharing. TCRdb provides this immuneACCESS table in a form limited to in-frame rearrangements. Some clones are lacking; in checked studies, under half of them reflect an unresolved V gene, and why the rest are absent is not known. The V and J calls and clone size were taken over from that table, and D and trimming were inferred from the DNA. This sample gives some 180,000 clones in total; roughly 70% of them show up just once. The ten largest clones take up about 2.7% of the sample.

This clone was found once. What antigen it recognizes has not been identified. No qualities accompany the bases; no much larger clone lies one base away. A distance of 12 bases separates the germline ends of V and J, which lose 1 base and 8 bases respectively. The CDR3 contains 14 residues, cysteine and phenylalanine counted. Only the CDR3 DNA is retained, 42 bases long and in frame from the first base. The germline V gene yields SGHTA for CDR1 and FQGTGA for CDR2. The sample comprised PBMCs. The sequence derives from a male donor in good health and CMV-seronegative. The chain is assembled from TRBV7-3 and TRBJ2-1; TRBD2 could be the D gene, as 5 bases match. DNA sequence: TGTGCCAGCAGCTTAATGCCTAGCTCTGATGAGCAGTTCTTC. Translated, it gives CASSLMPSSDEQFF.